The rows below give T cell receptor beta chains drawn from one sample of a study of PD-L1 blockade in urothelial cancer. Only in-frame clones appear in the TCRdb table, and some are missing; sequencing was by immunoSEQ multiplex PCR. Here the sample spans about 55,000 clones, around 72% being singletons. Source: PBMCs, taken around atezolizumab (anti-PD-L1) treatment. The receptors shown here come from a man between 65 and 85 years old with urothelial cancer. The CDR3 runs from the conserved cysteine through the conserved F or W. A D gene is named only where the DNA matches it firmly. Clone size is given for some rows only: seen once, a few or many times, or a class if the clone is expanded.

TRBD2	TRBV27	NA	TRBJ2-3	CASSRLADTDTQYF	TGTGCCAGCTCCAGGCTAGCGGATACAGATACGCAGTATTTT
NA	TRBV2	NA	TRBJ1-5	CASSEEALHNQPQHF	TGTGCCAGCAGTGAAGAAGCCCTGCACAATCAGCCCCAGCATTTT
TRBD1	TRBV18	few	TRBJ2-3	CASSPPAWQGGTDTQYF	TGTGCCAGCTCACCACCGGCGTGGCAGGGGGGCACAGATACGCAGTATTTT
NA	TRBV2	few	TRBJ2-2	CASMKGQATGELFF	TGTGCCAGCATGAAGGGACAAGCCACCGGGGAGCTGTTTTTT
NA	TRBV19	NA	TRBJ1-1	CASSIRGMGNRPQMNTEAFF	TGTGCCAGTAGTATAAGGGGGATGGGTAACCGGCCTCAAATGAACACTGAAGCTTTCTTT
TRBD1	TRBV29-1	NA	TRBJ1-4	CSVTPPPRGRPEKLFF	TGCAGCGTCACCCCCCCGCCCAGGGGGCGCCCTGAAAAACTGTTTTTT
TRBD1	TRBV7-2	NA	TRBJ1-2	CASSRQGVGSNYGYTF	TGTGCCAGCAGCCGACAGGGGGTGGGTTCTAACTATGGCTACACCTTC
NA	TRBV27	few	TRBJ2-1	CASRYGMYNEQFF	TGTGCCAGCAGGTACGGGATGTACAATGAGCAGTTCTTC
NA	TRBV5-1	NA	TRBJ2-3	CASAAFPGVLSTDTQYF	TGCGCCAGCGCTGCATTCCCAGGGGTCCTTAGCACAGATACGCAGTATTTT
TRBD1	TRBV29-1	NA	TRBJ1-1	CSGQGQGTEAFF	TGCAGCGGGCAGGGACAGGGGACTGAAGCTTTCTTT
TRBD1	TRBV19	NA	TRBJ2-3	CASSRLGGRTDTQYF	TGTGCCAGTAGTAGGCTAGGGGGCCGCACAGATACGCAGTATTTT
NA	TRBV19	NA	TRBJ1-5	CASSIRGRVQPQHF	TGTGCCAGTAGTATAAGGGGCAGGGTGCAGCCCCAGCATTTT
TRBD1	TRBV19	once	TRBJ1-5	CASSPTGQISNQPQHF	TGTGCCAGTAGTCCAACGGGACAGATTAGCAATCAGCCCCAGCATTTT
TRBD2	TRBV27	NA	TRBJ2-1	CASTPGLAGGLPSAYNEQFF	TGTGCCAGCACCCCAGGACTAGCGGGAGGGCTCCCTAGCGCCTACAATGAGCAGTTCTTC
TRBD1	TRBV4-3	NA	TRBJ2-7	CASSQDRGQGAPRQYF	TGCGCCAGCAGCCAAGATCGCGGACAGGGGGCGCCAAGGCAGTACTTC
NA	TRBV28	NA	TRBJ2-1	CASSLWTVNEQFF	TGTGCCAGCAGTCTGTGGACAGTCAATGAGCAGTTCTTC
TRBD1	TRBV18	few	TRBJ1-4	CASSQPDRGNEKLFF	TGTGCCAGCTCACAACCAGACAGGGGAAATGAAAAACTGTTTTTT
TRBD2	TRBV7-2	NA	TRBJ2-1	CASSPGTSGRLTGEQFF	TGTGCCAGCAGCCCAGGGACTAGCGGGAGATTAACCGGTGAGCAGTTCTTC
NA	TRBV7-9	NA	TRBJ2-1	CASSLKGGRDNEQFF	TGTGCCAGCAGCTTAAAGGGCGGGCGGGACAATGAGCAGTTCTTC
TRBD1	TRBV5-1	NA	TRBJ1-4	CASSAQGRSDEKLFF	TGCGCCAGCAGCGCACAGGGGAGAAGTGATGAAAAACTGTTTTTT
TRBD2	TRBV11-3	NA	TRBJ2-2	CASSLGWLAGGRGELFF	TGTGCCAGCAGCTTAGGCTGGCTAGCGGGAGGGCGAGGGGAGCTGTTTTTT
TRBD2	TRBV12-5	once	TRBJ2-2	CASGLGLAGTTGELFF	TGTGCTAGTGGTTTGGGGCTAGCGGGGACCACCGGGGAGCTGTTTTTT
TRBD1	TRBV6-5	NA	TRBJ1-2	CASRRTGDGYTF	TGTGCCAGCAGGAGGACAGGGGATGGCTACACCTTC
NA	TRBV5-1	NA	TRBJ2-2	CASSLGTYTGELFF	TGCGCCAGCAGCCTCGGGACTTACACCGGGGAGCTGTTTTTT
TRBD2	TRBV11-2	NA	TRBJ2-1	CASSSRTSGRENEQFF	TGTGCCAGCAGCTCCCGGACTAGCGGGAGGGAGAATGAGCAGTTCTTC
TRBD2	TRBV7-2	NA	TRBJ2-1	CASSLMASGSSYNEQFF	TGTGCCAGCAGCTTAATGGCTAGCGGGAGCTCCTACAATGAGCAGTTCTTC
NA	TRBV19	NA	TRBJ2-1	CASSSGEQFF	TGTGCCAGTAGCTCCGGTGAGCAGTTCTTC
NA	TRBV6-6	once	TRBJ2-4	CASSYLADGAKNIQYF	TGTGCCAGCAGTTACTTAGCGGACGGGGCCAAAAACATTCAGTACTTC
NA	TRBV7-2	NA	TRBJ2-1	CASSLVRDNNEQFF	TGTGCCAGCAGCTTAGTTCGTGACAACAATGAGCAGTTCTTC
NA	TRBV28	NA	TRBJ2-2	CASRGATGNTGELFF	TGTGCCAGCAGAGGGGCAACTGGGAACACCGGGGAGCTGTTTTTT
NA	TRBV18	NA	TRBJ2-1	CASSRGADVIDEQFF	TGTGCCAGCTCTCGCGGGGCGGACGTGATCGATGAGCAGTTCTTC
TRBD1	TRBV7-8	NA	TRBJ2-1	CASSLAGTAFSYNEQFF	TGTGCCAGCAGCTTAGCTGGGACAGCTTTCTCCTACAATGAGCAGTTCTTC
NA	TRBV5-1	NA	TRBJ1-2	CASSLASGVRDGYTF	TGCGCCAGCAGCTTGGCCAGCGGGGTCAGAGATGGCTACACCTTC
TRBD1	TRBV7-3	NA	TRBJ1-5	CASSLDRRGQGDQPQHF	TGTGCCAGCAGCTTAGACCGTCGGGGACAGGGGGATCAGCCCCAGCATTTT
NA	TRBV7-2	NA	TRBJ1-2	CASSSQVDYGYTF	TGTGCCAGCAGCTCTCAGGTCGACTATGGCTACACCTTC
NA	TRBV11-3	NA	TRBJ2-3	CASSLTITDTQYF	TGTGCCAGCAGCTTGACTATCACAGATACGCAGTATTTT
TRBD1	TRBV28	NA	TRBJ2-5	CASSLAQGEVETQYF	TGTGCCAGCAGTTTGGCACAGGGGGAGGTAGAGACCCAGTACTTC
NA	TRBV5-1	NA	TRBJ1-3	CASSLGRQSSGNTIYF	TGCGCCAGCAGCTTGGGTCGACAGAGCTCTGGAAACACCATATATTTT
NA	TRBV6-1	NA	TRBJ1-1	CASAFPGEAFF	TGTGCCAGCGCTTTTCCGGGAGAAGCTTTCTTT
TRBD1	TRBV6-6	once	TRBJ1-2	CASSYGQGAWGYTF	TGTGCCAGCAGTTACGGCCAGGGGGCGTGGGGCTACACCTTC
TRBD1	TRBV2	NA	TRBJ2-7	CASSRDRGNSYEQYF	TGTGCCAGCAGTCGAGACAGGGGGAACTCCTACGAGCAGTACTTC
NA	TRBV7-2	once	TRBJ2-3	CASSLIGERDTQYF	TGTGCCAGCAGCTTAATAGGGGAAAGAGATACGCAGTATTTT
TRBD2	TRBV6-4	NA	TRBJ2-3	CASSETSGRTDTQYF	TGTGCCAGCAGTGAGACTAGCGGGAGGACAGATACGCAGTATTTT
NA	TRBV19	NA	TRBJ1-2	CASSIGTLANYGYTF	TGTGCCAGTAGTATCGGGACACTAGCTAACTATGGCTACACCTTC
NA	TRBV5-1	NA	TRBJ2-7	CASSLAGPGLLDYEQYF	TGCGCCAGCAGCTTGGCCGGTCCGGGACTTTTGGATTACGAGCAGTACTTC
TRBD2	TRBV25-1	NA	TRBJ2-3	CASSASGGAADTQYF	TGTGCCAGCAGTGCAAGCGGGGGGGCGGCAGATACGCAGTATTTT
NA	TRBV6-1	NA	TRBJ1-5	CATGQLNQPQHF	TGTGCCACCGGACAGCTCAATCAGCCCCAGCATTTT
TRBD2	TRBV19	NA	TRBJ2-3	CASSIRLAGGDTQYF	TGTGCCAGTAGTATTCGACTAGCGGGGGGAGATACGCAGTATTTT
TRBD1	TRBV19	NA	TRBJ2-4	CASSTPFDRARQYF	TGTGCCAGTAGTACCCCCTTCGACAGGGCGCGTCAGTACTTC
TRBD1	TRBV10-3	few	TRBJ1-2	CAISAPQGTAYGYTF	TGTGCCATCAGTGCGCCTCAGGGGACAGCCTATGGCTACACCTTC
NA	TRBV28	NA	TRBJ2-7	CASSLWSVRTFYEQYF	TGTGCCAGCAGTTTATGGTCTGTCAGAACCTTCTACGAGCAGTACTTC
TRBD2	TRBV7-2	NA	TRBJ2-1	CASSLPIAGEQFF	TGTGCCAGCAGCTTGCCGATAGCGGGGGAGCAGTTCTTC
TRBD2	TRBV7-2	once	TRBJ2-1	CASSLESSGRGGGQFF	TGTGCCAGCAGCTTAGAATCTAGCGGGAGAGGAGGCGGGCAGTTCTTC
TRBD2	TRBV15	NA	TRBJ2-7	CATSRDLTAGGEQYF	TGTGCCACCAGCAGAGATCTGACCGCGGGGGGGGAGCAGTACTTC
NA	TRBV18	once	TRBJ2-1	CASSPQGMNEQFF	TGTGCCAGCTCACCACAGGGGATGAATGAGCAGTTCTTC
NA	TRBV7-2	NA	TRBJ1-1	CASSRRGTEAFF	TGTGCCAGCAGCCGTCGGGGGACTGAAGCTTTCTTT
NA	TRBV4-1	NA	TRBJ2-6	CASSKDDRQTNSGANVLTF	TGCGCCAGCAGCAAAGACGACCGCCAAACTAACTCTGGGGCCAACGTCCTGACTTTC
NA	TRBV4-3	NA	TRBJ2-7	CASSQESTITRSYEQYF	TGCGCCAGCAGCCAAGAATCGACAATCACTAGGTCCTACGAGCAGTACTTC
NA	TRBV6-5	many	TRBJ1-3	CASSPRGNTIYF	TGTGCCAGCAGTCCTCGTGGAAACACCATATATTTT